Below, 18 T cell receptor beta chains from the same sample are listed, as sequenced in a study of blood T cell repertoires in COVID-19. The repertoire was sequenced with immunoSEQ multiplex PCR; TCRdb's copy has only in-frame clones and lacks some. Here the sample spans fewer than 450,000 clones, more than 70% being singletons. The source material was peripheral blood. These receptors originate from a woman between 50 and 59 years old with COVID-19, enrolled during active disease.

The chain couples TRBV30 to TRBJ1-2; D is possibly TRBD1 (6 bases). The germline V gene encodes CDR1 GTSNPN and CDR2 SVGIG (reference sequence). The CDR3 loop spans 15 amino acids. Trimming removed 2 bases from V and 4 bases from J, with 17 bases in between. The CDR3 is CAWSPGHAGSYGYTF. The DNA of the CDR3 is TGTGCCTGGAGTCCGGGACACGCAGGAAGCTATGGCTACACCTTC.

The V and J genes are TRBV19 and TRBJ1-1; 10 bases line up with TRBD1. The CDR3 is made up of 16 amino acids. The V gene end was trimmed by 4 bases and the J gene end by 0 bases; junction bases not matched to a gene: 5. Germline values: CDR1 LNHDA, CDR2 SQIVND (reference sequence). The CDR3 sequence: CASSKGTGALNTEAFF. The CDR3 coding sequence is TGTGCCAGTAGTAAGGGGACAGGGGCATTGAACACTGAAGCTTTCTTT. The whole variable domain, remainder taken from reference TRBV19 and TRBJ1-1, is DGGITQSPKYLFRKEGQNVTLSCEQNLNHDAMYWYRQDPGQGLRLIYYSQIVNDFQKGDIAEGYSVSREKKESFPLTVTSAQKNPTAFYLCASSKGTGALNTEAFFGQGTRLTVV.

The genes are TRBV11-2 and TRBJ1-3; unclear D gene. In germline, CDR1 is SGHAT, CDR2 FQNNGV. This CDR3 region has 14 residues. Deletions cut 3 bases from V and 3 bases from J, with 9 bases between. CDR3 sequence (DNA): TGTGCCAGCAGCTTGAGGGTGGATGGAAACACCATATATTTT. Encoded protein: CASSLRVDGNTIYF. Full variable domain (missing parts from reference TRBV11-2 and TRBJ1-3): EAGVAQSPRYKIIEKRQSVAFWCNPISGHATLYWYQQILGQGPKLLIQFQNNGVVDDSQLPKDRFSAERLKGVDSTLKIQPAKLEDSAVYLCASSLRVDGNTIYFGEGSWLTVV.

The chain carries TRBV5-8 and TRBJ1-5; D perhaps matches TRBD1 (5 bases). CDR3 length: 14 amino acids. The V end was cut by 4 bases, the J end by 3 bases, with 11 bases between. Germline V lookup: CDR1 SGHTS, CDR2 YDEGEE. CDR3 loop: CASSRRGINQPQHF. For the CDR3, the DNA is TGTGCCAGCAGCCGGCGGGGGATCAATCAGCCCCAGCATTTT.

The chain couples TRBV6-4 to TRBJ2-1; the match to TRBD1 covers 7 bases. The J segment lost 3 bases and the V segment lost 0 bases, leaving 8 bases of the junction unmatched. The CDR3 loop spans 17 amino acids. CDR1 is MRHNA, CDR2 SNTAGT, per germline. In DNA, the CDR3 is TGTGCCAGCAGTGACTCTGGGCGAGGGGGCGACTACAATGAGCAGTTCTTC. Translating it yields CASSDSGRGGDYNEQFF.

This sequence joins TRBV7-9 and TRBJ2-7; 9 bases fit TRBD1. Trimming at V came to 0 bases and at J to 3 bases, leaving 12 bases not matched to a gene. CDR1 is SEHNR and CDR2 is FQNEAQ in the germline V gene (reference sequence). CDR3 length equals 18 residues. CDR3 bases: TGTGCCAGCAGCTTAGCTTTCGGACAGGGGTCGTTCCTCTACGAGCAGTACTTC. Its translation: CASSLAFGQGSFLYEQYF.

V usage is TRBV5-1 and J usage is TRBJ1-6; 8 bases agree with TRBD1. V was clipped by 2 bases and J by 10 bases; unmatched bases: 8. Germline CDR1 SGHRS, CDR2 YFSETQ. This CDR3 region has 15 residues. CDR3 sequence reads: CASSFRQGKESPLHF. As DNA, the CDR3 is TGCGCCAGCAGCTTTAGACAGGGGAAGGAATCACCCCTCCACTTT.

This chain links TRBV5-1 with TRBJ2-1; possible D gene TRBD1, 6 bases. The ends were cut back, 5 bases at V and 2 bases at J, with 14 bases in the middle. CDR1 and CDR2 from the germline V gene are SGHRS and YFSETQ. CDR3 length: 15 amino acids. The CDR3 here is CASSPPTGTYNEQFF. CDR3 coding DNA: TGCGCCAGCAGTCCCCCAACAGGGACCTACAATGAGCAGTTCTTC.

The genes are TRBV6-6 and TRBJ2-2; no firm D call. Germline values: CDR1 MNHNY, CDR2 SVGAGI (reference sequence). The CDR3 has 12 amino acids. V was clipped by 5 bases and J by 2 bases, with 3 bases between them. Written as DNA, the CDR3 is TGTGCCAGCAGTCTAAACACCGGGGAGCTGTTTTTT. Amino acids: CASSLNTGELFF.

The J gene is TRBJ1-2, the V gene TRBV3-1 (or the pseudogene TRBV3-2); a possible D gene is TRBD1 (5 bases). The CDR3 is made up of 13 amino acids. The V gene lost 1 base and the J gene lost 12 bases, with 15 bases spanning the gap. From germline, CDR1 is LGHDT and CDR2 YNNKEL (reference sequence). Here the CDR3 reads CASSQGRVTGDTF. CDR3 sequence (DNA): TGTGCCAGCAGCCAAGGTCGGGTCACAGGAGACACCTTC.

The chain joins TRBV3-1 (or the pseudogene TRBV3-2) to TRBJ1-2, with a possible D match to TRBD1 (6 bases). Germline CDR1 LGHDT, CDR2 YNNKEL (reference sequence). V gave up 4 bases and J gave up 3 bases, with 9 bases separating them. The CDR3 is 13 amino acids. The CDR3 DNA sequence: TGTGCCAGCAGCCCCGGACAGCACTATGGCTACACCTTC. This gives the protein CASSPGQHYGYTF.

V is TRBV6-5 and J is TRBJ2-2, with 10 nucleotides matching TRBD1. The V gene end was trimmed by 6 bases and the J gene end by 6 bases; junction bases not matched to a gene: 7. Germline V lookup: CDR1 MNHEY, CDR2 SVGAGI. This CDR3 is built from 15 residues. CDR3: CASRNQGQGSGELFF. CDR3 DNA sequence: TGTGCCAGCAGAAACCAGGGACAGGGGTCCGGGGAGCTGTTTTTT.

The chain carries TRBV4-1 and TRBJ1-1, with 9 nucleotides matching TRBD1. V shed 6 bases and J 3 bases; nucleotides not matched to a gene: 2. The length of the CDR3 is 13 residues. CDR1 is MGHRA and CDR2 is YSYEKL in the germline V gene. The CDR3: CASRGQGYTEAFF. The CDR3 DNA reads as TGCGCCAGCAGGGGACAGGGATACACTGAAGCTTTCTTT.

This clone was observed a handful of times. The chain is built from TRBV12-5 and TRBJ1-5; D unclear. The V end was cut by 2 bases, the J end by 4 bases, with 3 bases between. The V gene's germline CDR1 is LGHNT and CDR2 FRNRAP. This CDR3 is 12 amino acids long. This CDR3 reads CASGLTNQPQHF. DNA of the CDR3: TGTGCTAGTGGTTTGACAAATCAGCCCCAGCATTTT.

The rearrangement links TRBV11-2 to TRBJ2-4; the D gene is possibly TRBD1 (5 bases). CDR1 is SGHAT and CDR2 is FQNNGV in the germline V gene. The V end lost 3 bases, the J end lost 5 bases, and 20 bases lay between the germline ends. The CDR3 covers 17 residues. The CDR3 is CASSFSRSTVLQNIQYF. In DNA, the CDR3 is TGTGCCAGCAGCTTTTCAAGATCGACAGTTCTGCAAAACATTCAGTACTTC. The complete variable domain, with remaining parts taken from reference TRBV11-2 and TRBJ2-4, reads EAGVAQSPRYKIIEKRQSVAFWCNPISGHATLYWYQQILGQGPKLLIQFQNNGVVDDSQLPKDRFSAERLKGVDSTLKIQPAKLEDSAVYLCASSFSRSTVLQNIQYFGAGTRLSVL.

This chain uses TRBV11-2 with TRBJ1-5, with no clear D. The ends were cut back, 0 bases at V and 3 bases at J, with 9 bases in the middle. CDR3 length: 15 amino acids. Germline V gene data show CDR1 as SGHAT and CDR2 as FQNNGV. The CDR3 DNA is TGTGCCAGCAGCTTAGATAGGAGAAACAATCAGCCCCAGCATTTT. Translating it yields CASSLDRRNNQPQHF.

This CDR3 is CASSISGTRNHEQFF. The CDR3 DNA reads TGTGCCAGCAGCATATCCGGGACACGCAATCATGAGCAGTTCTTC. The chain has TRBV7-8 and TRBJ2-1, with D tentatively TRBD1 (6 bases). CDR1 is SGHVS and CDR2 is FQNEAQ in the germline V gene. The CDR3 covers 15 residues. Trimming stripped 5 bases from V and 8 bases from J, with 19 bases between.

The chain links TRBV2 to TRBJ2-3; 12 nucleotides agree with TRBD2. Germline V lookup: CDR1 SNHLY, CDR2 FYNNEI. Trimming cost V 7 bases and J 4 bases; bases outside gene matches: 9. This CDR3 comprises 16 residues. CDR3 in DNA: TGTGCCAGCATAGCGGCTAGCGGGGGGGCGGCAGATACGCAGTATTTT. It yields the protein CASIAASGGAADTQYF.